These T cell receptor beta chains were read from a single sample in a study of CD4+ T cells in melanoma. TCRdb's copy holds only in-frame clones and misses some; the assay was immunoSEQ multiplex PCR. The table lists more than 15,000 clones, 60% to 80% of them singletons. The source material was cells from a culture (not recorded whether cultured in vitro). The receptor set was obtained from a human donor with melanoma. Each CDR3 is given with its conserved first and last residue. D genes are given only for firm matches. Expanded clones get a size class; other rows say once, few or many, or leave the size out.

length	V	J	size	D	CDR3	DNA
14	TRBV9	TRBJ1-2	-	-	CASSVALTDYGYTF	TGTGCCAGCAGCGTAGCTTTGACGGACTATGGCTACACCTTC
14	TRBV9	TRBJ2-7	-	-	CASSATGTSYEQYF	TGTGCCAGCAGCGCGACCGGGACTTCTTACGAGCAGTACTTC
13	TRBV5-5	TRBJ2-3	-	TRBD2	CASSRGVTDTQYF	TGTGCCAGCAGCCGGGGGGTCACAGATACGCAGTATTTT
14	TRBV5-1	TRBJ2-3	-	TRBD2	CASRLAGGDNTQYF	TGCGCCAGCAGGCTAGCGGGGGGGGATAATACGCAGTATTTT
14	TRBV5-1	TRBJ1-5	-	TRBD1	CASSPGTGEQPQHF	TGCGCCAGCTCCCCCGGAACAGGGGAGCAGCCCCAGCATTTT
14	TRBV30	TRBJ1-4	-	TRBD1	CAWSRGLGEEKLFF	TGTGCCTGGAGCAGGGGGCTTGGAGAGGAAAAACTGTTTTTT
16	TRBV5-5	TRBJ1-6	-	-	CASSPAGGSYNSPLHF	TGTGCCAGCAGCCCCGCGGGGGGGTCCTATAATTCACCCCTCCACTTT
13	TRBV9	TRBJ2-2	medium-sized	-	CASSDLNTGELFF	TGTGCCAGCAGCGACCTGAACACCGGGGAGCTGTTTTTT
13	TRBV11-2	TRBJ2-3	-	-	CASSRNSPDTQYF	TGTGCCAGCAGCCGCAACAGTCCAGATACGCAGTATTTT
19	TRBV5-4	TRBJ2-6	-	TRBD1	CASSPGTAILHSGANVLTF	TGTGCCAGCAGCCCCGGGACAGCGATACTTCACTCTGGGGCCAACGTCCTGACTTTC
17	TRBV30	TRBJ1-5	few	-	CAWGDSVSKGSNQPQHF	TGTGCCTGGGGAGACTCCGTCTCCAAAGGTAGCAATCAGCCCCAGCATTTT
12	TRBV6-5	TRBJ1-1	-	-	CASSLLGAEAFF	TGTGCCAGCAGTCTACTGGGGGCCGAAGCTTTCTTT
11	TRBV14	TRBJ2-1	-	-	CASSLNNEQFF	TGTGCCAGCAGCCTGAACAATGAGCAGTTCTTC
12	TRBV21-1	TRBJ1-3	-	-	CASKPGGNTIYF	TGTGCCAGCAAGCCGGGGGGAAACACCATATATTTT
16	TRBV9	TRBJ2-1	-	-	CASSVGVLSSYNEQFF	TGTGCCAGCAGCGTAGGGGTCTTGAGCTCCTACAATGAGCAGTTCTTC
12	TRBV7-9	TRBJ1-1	-	-	CASSLASHEAFF	TGTGCCAGCAGCTTAGCTTCCCATGAAGCTTTCTTT
19	TRBV7-2	TRBJ1-3	few	TRBD1	CASSPRAQGHPGSGNTIYF	TGTGCCAGCAGCCCCAGGGCACAGGGGCATCCCGGCTCTGGAAACACCATATATTTT
13	TRBV7-6	TRBJ1-1	-	-	CASSWGEDTEAFF	TGTGCCAGCAGCTGGGGAGAGGACACTGAAGCTTTCTTT
13	TRBV6-1	TRBJ1-1	-	TRBD1	CASSEIRDRGAFF	TGTGCCAGCAGTGAAATCCGGGACAGGGGAGCTTTCTTT
16	TRBV11-3	TRBJ2-1	once	TRBD2	CASSGRGGGSYNEQFF	TGTGCCAGCAGCGGTCGCGGGGGTGGGTCCTACAATGAGCAGTTCTTC
13	TRBV6-5	TRBJ2-7	-	-	CAISANGMGEQYF	TGTGCCATCAGTGCGAACGGAATGGGCGAGCAGTACTTC
15	TRBV4-1	TRBJ2-2	-	TRBD2	CASRQSGGNTGELFF	TGCGCCAGCAGACAAAGCGGGGGGAACACCGGGGAGCTGTTTTTT
13	TRBV18	TRBJ1-1	-	TRBD1	CASSPGTQGVAFF	TGTGCCAGCTCACCAGGGACCCAGGGGGTGGCTTTCTTT
14	TRBV18	TRBJ1-4	-	-	CASSRDSLIGELFF	TGTGCCAGTTCCCGGGACTCCCTCATCGGGGAACTGTTTTTT
17	TRBV6-1	TRBJ2-4	-	TRBD1	CASSEVRQGVAKNIQYF	TGTGCCAGCAGTGAAGTGAGACAGGGGGTGGCCAAAAACATTCAGTACTTC
14	TRBV11-3	TRBJ2-5	-	-	CASSLTTNKETQYF	TGTGCCAGCAGCTTAACAACGAATAAAGAGACCCAGTACTTC
14	TRBV6-6	TRBJ1-3	-	-	CASSYEAGGNTIYF	TGTGCCAGCAGTTATGAGGCGGGAGGAAACACCATATATTTT
12	TRBV7-2	TRBJ2-3	once	-	CASSLGFDTQYF	TGTGCCAGCAGCTTAGGTTTTGATACGCAGTATTTT
13	TRBV29-1	TRBJ1-6	-	-	CSVRWDDNSPLHF	TGCAGCGTGCGATGGGACGATAATTCACCCCTCCACTTT
18	TRBV21-1	TRBJ2-3	-	-	CASNRAGQGRFGADTQYF	TGTGCCAGCAACAGAGCGGGACAGGGGAGATTTGGCGCAGATACGCAGTATTTT
17	TRBV18	TRBJ1-2	-	-	CASSQGIGKILNYGYTF	TGTGCCAGCTCACAGGGGATCGGGAAAATCCTCAACTATGGCTACACCTTC
15	TRBV7-7	TRBJ2-3	few	TRBD1	CASSVGTVSTDTQYF	TGTGCTAGCAGCGTCGGGACAGTTAGCACAGATACGCAGTATTTT
12	TRBV30	TRBJ1-1	-	-	CAWSRMNTEAFF	TGTGCCTGGAGCCGTATGAACACTGAAGCTTTCTTT
11	TRBV7-8	TRBJ2-2	-	-	CASSLAGELFF	TGTGCCAGCAGCTTAGCCGGGGAGCTGTTTTTT
18	TRBV12-5	TRBJ2-3	-	-	CASGEGKGAWGGTDTQYF	TGTGCTAGTGGTGAAGGAAAAGGGGCGTGGGGGGGCACAGATACGCAGTATTTT
16	TRBV14	TRBJ1-3	-	-	CASSQVLARTGNTIYF	TGTGCCAGCAGCCAAGTTCTGGCGAGAACTGGAAACACCATATATTTT
10	TRBV20-1	TRBJ2-3	-	-	CSATRDTQYF	TGCAGTGCAACTCGGGATACGCAGTATTTT
15	TRBV5-1	TRBJ2-1	-	TRBD2	CASSLLAGGLNEQFF	TGCGCCAGCAGCTTACTAGCGGGGGGGCTTAATGAGCAGTTCTTC
13	TRBV7-8	TRBJ2-2	once	-	CASSLGPGGELFF	TGTGCCAGCAGCTTAGGGCCTGGCGGGGAGCTGTTTTTT
17	TRBV9	TRBJ1-2	-	TRBD1	CASSASRDREANYGYTF	TGTGCCAGCAGCGCATCACGGGACAGGGAAGCTAACTATGGCTACACCTTC
16	TRBV4-1	TRBJ2-5	-	TRBD1	CASSQEGTGFRETQYF	TGCGCCAGCAGCCAAGAAGGGACAGGGTTCAGAGAGACCCAGTACTTC